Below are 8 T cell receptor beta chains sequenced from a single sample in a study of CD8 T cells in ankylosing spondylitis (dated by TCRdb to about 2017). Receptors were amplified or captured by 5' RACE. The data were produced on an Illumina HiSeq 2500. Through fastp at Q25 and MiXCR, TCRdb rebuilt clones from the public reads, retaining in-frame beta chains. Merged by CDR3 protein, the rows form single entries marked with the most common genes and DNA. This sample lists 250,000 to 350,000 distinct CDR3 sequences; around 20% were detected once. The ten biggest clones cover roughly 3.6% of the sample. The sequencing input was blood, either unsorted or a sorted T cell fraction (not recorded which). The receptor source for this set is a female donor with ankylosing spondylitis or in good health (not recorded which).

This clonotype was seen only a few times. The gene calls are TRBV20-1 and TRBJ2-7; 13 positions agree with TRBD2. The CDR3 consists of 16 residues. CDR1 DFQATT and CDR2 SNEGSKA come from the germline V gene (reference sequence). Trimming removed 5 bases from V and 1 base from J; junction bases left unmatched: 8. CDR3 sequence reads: CSAYGTSGKRSYEQYF. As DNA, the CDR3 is TGCAGTGCTTACGGGACTAGCGGGAAGAGGTCCTACGAGCAGTACTTC.

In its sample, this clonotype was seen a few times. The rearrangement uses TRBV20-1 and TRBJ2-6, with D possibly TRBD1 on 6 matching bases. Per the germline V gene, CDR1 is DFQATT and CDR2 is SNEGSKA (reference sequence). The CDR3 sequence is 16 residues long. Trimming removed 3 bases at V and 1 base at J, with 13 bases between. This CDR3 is CSASPNRASGANVLTF. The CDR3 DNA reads TGCAGTGCTAGCCCAAACAGGGCTTCTGGGGCCAACGTCCTGACTTTC.

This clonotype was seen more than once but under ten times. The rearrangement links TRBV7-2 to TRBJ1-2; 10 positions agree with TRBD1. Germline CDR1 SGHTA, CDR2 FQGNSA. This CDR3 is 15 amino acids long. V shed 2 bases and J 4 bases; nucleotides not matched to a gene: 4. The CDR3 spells CASSLPTGGLYGYTF. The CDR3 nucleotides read TGTGCCAGCAGCTTACCGACAGGGGGCCTCTATGGCTACACCTTC.

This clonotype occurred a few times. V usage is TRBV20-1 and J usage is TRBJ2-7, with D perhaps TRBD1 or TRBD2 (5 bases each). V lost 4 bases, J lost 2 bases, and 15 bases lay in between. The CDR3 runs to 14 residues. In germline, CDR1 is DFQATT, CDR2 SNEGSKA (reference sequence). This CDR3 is CSAKILGTPYEQYF. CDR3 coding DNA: TGCAGTGCTAAAATCCTCGGGACCCCCTACGAGCAGTACTTC.

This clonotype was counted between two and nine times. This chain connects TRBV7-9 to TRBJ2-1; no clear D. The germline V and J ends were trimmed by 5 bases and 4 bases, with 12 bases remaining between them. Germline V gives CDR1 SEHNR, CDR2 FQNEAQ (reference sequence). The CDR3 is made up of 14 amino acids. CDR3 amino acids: CASSHVSVYNEQFF. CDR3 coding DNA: TGTGCCAGCAGCCACGTATCTGTTTACAATGAGCAGTTCTTC.

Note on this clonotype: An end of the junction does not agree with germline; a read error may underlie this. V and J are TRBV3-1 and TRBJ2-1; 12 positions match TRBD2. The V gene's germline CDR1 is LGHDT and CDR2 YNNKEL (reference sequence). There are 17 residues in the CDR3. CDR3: CAGSQPQTSGSTGEQFF. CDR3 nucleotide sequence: TGTGCCGGCAGCCAGCCGCAGACTAGCGGGAGTACGGGGGAGCAGTTCTTC.

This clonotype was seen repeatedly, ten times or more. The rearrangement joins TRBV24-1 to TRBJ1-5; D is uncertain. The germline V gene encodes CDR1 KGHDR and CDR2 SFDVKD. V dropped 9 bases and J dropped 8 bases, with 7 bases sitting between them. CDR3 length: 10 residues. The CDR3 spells CATPPEPQHF. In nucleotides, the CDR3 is TGTGCCACCCCCCCGGAGCCCCAGCATTTT.

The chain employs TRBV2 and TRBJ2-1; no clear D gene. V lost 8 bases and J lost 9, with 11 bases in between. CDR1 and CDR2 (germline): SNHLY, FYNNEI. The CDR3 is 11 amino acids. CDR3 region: CASRLELEQFF. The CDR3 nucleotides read TGTGCCAGCCGGCTCGAACTTGAGCAGTTCTTC.